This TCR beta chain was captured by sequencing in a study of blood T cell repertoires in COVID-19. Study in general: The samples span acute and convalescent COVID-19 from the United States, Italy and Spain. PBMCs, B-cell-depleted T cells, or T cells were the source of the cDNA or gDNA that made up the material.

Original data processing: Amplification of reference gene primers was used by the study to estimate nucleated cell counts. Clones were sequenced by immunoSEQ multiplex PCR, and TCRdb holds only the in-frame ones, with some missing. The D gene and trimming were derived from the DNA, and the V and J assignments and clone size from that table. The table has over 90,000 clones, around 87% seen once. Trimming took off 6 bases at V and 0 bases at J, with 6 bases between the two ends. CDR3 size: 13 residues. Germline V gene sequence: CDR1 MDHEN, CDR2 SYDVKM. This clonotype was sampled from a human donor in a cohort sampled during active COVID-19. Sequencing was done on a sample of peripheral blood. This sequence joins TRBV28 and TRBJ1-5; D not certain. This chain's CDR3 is CASRRISNQPQHF. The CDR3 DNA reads TGTGCCAGCAGGCGAATTAGCAATCAGCCCCAGCATTTT.